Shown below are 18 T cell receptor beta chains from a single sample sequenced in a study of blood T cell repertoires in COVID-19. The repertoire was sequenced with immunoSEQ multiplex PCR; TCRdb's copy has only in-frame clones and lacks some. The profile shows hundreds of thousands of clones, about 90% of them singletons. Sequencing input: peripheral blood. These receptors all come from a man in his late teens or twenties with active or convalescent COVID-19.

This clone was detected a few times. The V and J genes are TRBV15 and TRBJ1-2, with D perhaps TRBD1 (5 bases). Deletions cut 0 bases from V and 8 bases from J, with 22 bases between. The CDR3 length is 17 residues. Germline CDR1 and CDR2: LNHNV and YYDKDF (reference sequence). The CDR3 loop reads CATSRDLKAGLAGGYTF. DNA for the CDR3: TGTGCCACCAGCAGAGATTTAAAAGCAGGGCTGGCAGGCGGCTACACCTTC. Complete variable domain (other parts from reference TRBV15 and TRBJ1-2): DAMVIQNPRYQVTQFGKPVTLSCSQTLNHNVMYWYQQKSSQAPKLLFHYYDKDFNNEADTPDNFQSRRPNTSFCFLDIRSPGLGDTAMYLCATSRDLKAGLAGGYTFGSGTRLTVV.

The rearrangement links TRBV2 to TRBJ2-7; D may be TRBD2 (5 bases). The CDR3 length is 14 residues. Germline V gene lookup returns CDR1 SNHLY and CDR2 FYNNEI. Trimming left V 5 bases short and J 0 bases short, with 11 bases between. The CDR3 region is CASSFFGDSYEQYF. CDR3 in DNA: TGTGCCAGCAGTTTTTTCGGGGACTCCTACGAGCAGTACTTC.

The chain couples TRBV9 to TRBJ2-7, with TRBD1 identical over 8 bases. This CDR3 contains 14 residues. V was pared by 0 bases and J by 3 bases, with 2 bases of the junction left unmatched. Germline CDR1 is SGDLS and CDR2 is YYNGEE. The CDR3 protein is CASSVDGTGYEQYF. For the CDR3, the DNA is TGTGCCAGCAGCGTAGACGGGACAGGCTACGAGCAGTACTTC.

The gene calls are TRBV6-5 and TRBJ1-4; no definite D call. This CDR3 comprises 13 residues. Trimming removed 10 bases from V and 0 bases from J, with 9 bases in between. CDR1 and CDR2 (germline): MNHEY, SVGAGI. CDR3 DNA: TGTGCCATCACAAGAACAACTAATGAAAAACTGTTTTTT. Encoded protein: CAITRTTNEKLFF.

CDR3 nucleotides: TGTGCCAGCAGCCTATCGACTCTGAGCTCCTACAATGAGCAGTTCTTC. It yields the protein CASSLSTLSSYNEQFF. The chain combines TRBV3-1 (or the pseudogene TRBV3-2) with TRBJ2-1; D gene ambiguous. Germline CDR1 reads LGHDT; CDR2 reads YNNKEL (reference sequence). This CDR3 region has 16 residues. The V and J ends lost 4 bases and 0 bases respectively, with 13 bases between them.

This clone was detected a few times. DNA of the CDR3: TGTGCCAGCAGCCCTGAACAGGGTATCAATTCACCCCTCCACTTT. Encoded protein: CASSPEQGINSPLHF. The chain carries TRBV14 and TRBJ1-6; weak D call: TRBD1 (6 bases). V was pared by 4 bases and J by 7 bases, with 14 bases between. This CDR3 spans 15 amino acids. CDR1 and CDR2 from the germline V gene are SGHDN and FVKESK.

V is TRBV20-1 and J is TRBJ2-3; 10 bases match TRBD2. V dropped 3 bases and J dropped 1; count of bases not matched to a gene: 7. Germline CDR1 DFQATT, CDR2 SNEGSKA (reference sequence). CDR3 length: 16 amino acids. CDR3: CSASPLAGVGTDTQYF. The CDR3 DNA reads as TGCAGTGCTAGTCCTCTAGCGGGAGTTGGCACAGATACGCAGTATTTT.

CDR3 sequence reads: CASSLQVPPNYGYTF. CDR3 coding DNA: TGTGCCAGCAGCCTACAGGTTCCTCCGAACTATGGCTACACCTTC. The chain links TRBV11-3 to TRBJ1-2, with D perhaps TRBD1 (5 bases). The CDR3 loop spans 15 amino acids. V was clipped by 5 bases and J by 2 bases, with 15 bases between them. From germline, CDR1 is SGHNT and CDR2 YENEEA.

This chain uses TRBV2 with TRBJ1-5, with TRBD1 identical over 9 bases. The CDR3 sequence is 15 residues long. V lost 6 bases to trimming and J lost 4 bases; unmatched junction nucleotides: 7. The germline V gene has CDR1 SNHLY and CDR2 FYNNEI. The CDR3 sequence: CASRDDDRGNQPQHF. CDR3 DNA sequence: TGTGCCAGCAGGGACGACGACAGGGGGAATCAGCCCCAGCATTTT.

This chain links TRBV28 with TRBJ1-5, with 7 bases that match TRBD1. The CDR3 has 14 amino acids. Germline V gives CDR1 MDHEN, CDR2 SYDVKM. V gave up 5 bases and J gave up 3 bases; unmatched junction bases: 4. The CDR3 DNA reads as TGTGCCAGCAGTATGGGACAGAACAATCAGCCCCAGCATTTT. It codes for CASSMGQNNQPQHF.

In DNA, the CDR3 is TGTGCCTGGACGCGGGACAGGGGTTCCCAGCCCCAGCATTTT. Encoded protein: CAWTRDRGSQPQHF. V and J are TRBV30 and TRBJ1-5; 10 positions match TRBD1. Per the germline V gene, CDR1 is GTSNPN and CDR2 is SVGIG (reference sequence). V trimming: 4 bases; J trimming: 7 bases; junction bases outside the gene matches: 7. The CDR3 runs 14 residues.

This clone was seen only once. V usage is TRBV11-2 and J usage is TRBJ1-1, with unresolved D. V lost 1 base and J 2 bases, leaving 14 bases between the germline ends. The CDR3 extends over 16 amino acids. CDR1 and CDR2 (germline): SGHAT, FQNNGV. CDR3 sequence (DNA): TGTGCCAGCAGCTTAGCATCAGGCTCCCTAAACACTGAAGCTTTCTTT. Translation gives CASSLASGSLNTEAFF.

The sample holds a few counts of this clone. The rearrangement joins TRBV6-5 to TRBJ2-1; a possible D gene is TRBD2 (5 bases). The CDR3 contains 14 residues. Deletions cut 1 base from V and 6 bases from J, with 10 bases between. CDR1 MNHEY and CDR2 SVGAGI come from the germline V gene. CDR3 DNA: TGTGCCAGCAGTTACTATGGGAGTATCAATGAGCAGTTCTTC. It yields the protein CASSYYGSINEQFF.

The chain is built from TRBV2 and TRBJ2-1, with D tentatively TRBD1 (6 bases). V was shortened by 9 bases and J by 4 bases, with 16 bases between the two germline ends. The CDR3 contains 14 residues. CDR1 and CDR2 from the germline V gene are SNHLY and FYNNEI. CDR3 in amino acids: CARSAGTLYNEQFF. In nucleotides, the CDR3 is TGTGCCAGATCCGCCGGGACACTTTACAATGAGCAGTTCTTC.

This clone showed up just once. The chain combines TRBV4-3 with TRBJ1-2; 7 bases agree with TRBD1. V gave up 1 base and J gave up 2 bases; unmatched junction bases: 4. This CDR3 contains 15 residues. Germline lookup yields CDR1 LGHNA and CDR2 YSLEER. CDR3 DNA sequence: TGCGCCAGCAGCCAAGGAATAGGGGGCAACTATGGCTACACCTTC. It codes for CASSQGIGGNYGYTF.

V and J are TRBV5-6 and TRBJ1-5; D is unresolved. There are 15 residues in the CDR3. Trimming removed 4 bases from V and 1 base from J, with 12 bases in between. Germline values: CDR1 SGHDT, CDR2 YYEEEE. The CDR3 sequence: CASSEGPTSNQPQHF. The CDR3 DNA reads TGTGCCAGCAGCGAGGGCCCGACCAGCAATCAGCCCCAGCATTTT.

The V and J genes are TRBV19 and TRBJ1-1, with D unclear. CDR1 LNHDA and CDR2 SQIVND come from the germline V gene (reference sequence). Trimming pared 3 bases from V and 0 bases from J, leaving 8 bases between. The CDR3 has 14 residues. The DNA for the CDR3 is TGTGCCAGTAGTATCGGGATTATGAACACTGAAGCTTTCTTT. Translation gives CASSIGIMNTEAFF.

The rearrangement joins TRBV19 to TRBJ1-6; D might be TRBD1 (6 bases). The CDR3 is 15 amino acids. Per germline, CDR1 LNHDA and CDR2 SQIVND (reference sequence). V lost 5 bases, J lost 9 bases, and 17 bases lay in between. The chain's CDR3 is CASSVNRAFGSPLHF. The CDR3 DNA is TGTGCCAGTAGTGTCAACAGGGCCTTCGGTTCACCCCTCCACTTT.